These 8 T cell receptor beta chains share one sample of origin, sequenced in a study of cytomegalovirus exposure and HLA in healthy donors. PCR used 60 Vbeta primers and 13 Jbeta primers. The protocol was immunoSEQ multiplex PCR, while the TCRdb copy is restricted to in-frame clones and leaves out a portion. Here the sample spans about 110,000 clones, less than 80% being singletons. Sequencing was performed on PBMCs. These receptors came from a woman in her twenties or thirties in good health and CMV-seronegative.

The chain uses TRBV2 and TRBJ1-1; 7 bases agree with TRBD1. CDR1 is SNHLY, CDR2 FYNNEI, per germline. After removal of 4 bases from V and 4 bases from J, the junction contained 12 bases not matched to a gene. This CDR3 is built from 16 residues. The CDR3 DNA sequence: TGTGCCAGCAGTGGGAGCAGGAAGACAGGGACCACTGAAGCTTTCTTT. Translated: CASSGSRKTGTTEAFF.

The V call is TRBV28, the J call TRBJ2-1, with 7 nucleotides matching TRBD2. Germline CDR1 reads MDHEN; CDR2 reads SYDVKM. Trimming removed 6 bases from V and 3 bases from J; junction bases left unmatched: 8. The CDR3 is 15 residues long. The CDR3 DNA follows: TGTGCCAGCAGCTCCGGGACTACCGACTACAATGAGCAGTTCTTC. This gives the protein CASSSGTTDYNEQFF.

This clone has a handful of counts. The genes are TRBV11-2 and TRBJ2-7; 7 nucleotides match TRBD2. This CDR3 has 15 amino acids. The ends lost 3 bases at V and 4 bases at J; junction bases unmatched: 9. CDR1 is SGHAT, CDR2 FQNNGV, per germline. CDR3 bases: TGTGCCAGCAGCTTGGGGGGGACCGGCGCTTACGAGCAGTACTTC. The encoded protein is CASSLGGTGAYEQYF.

The chain couples TRBV27 to TRBJ1-1; a weak D match, TRBD1 (6 bases). Deletions cut 7 bases from V and 3 bases from J, with 21 bases between. The CDR3 spans 16 residues. CDR1 is MNHEY, CDR2 SMNVEV, per germline (reference sequence). In DNA, the CDR3 is TGTGCCAGCACCTATTTCGGGCCCGGGGGGCACACTGAAGCTTTCTTT. This codes for CASTYFGPGGHTEAFF.

The chain uses TRBV6-6 and TRBJ2-7; possibly TRBD1 for D (5 bases). The CDR3 is 15 amino acids. V shed 6 bases and J shed 0 bases, with 15 bases lying between them. Per germline, CDR1 MNHNY and CDR2 SVGAGI (reference sequence). The CDR3 sequence is CASSTDIDSSYEQYF. The DNA of the CDR3 is TGTGCCAGCAGCACCGATATAGACAGCTCCTACGAGCAGTACTTC.

The chain links TRBV7-8 to TRBJ2-7; no clear D gene. Trimming took 2 bases from V and 1 from J, leaving 12 bases between them. Germline CDR1 SGHVS, CDR2 FQNEAQ. CDR3 size: 15 residues. The CDR3 sequence is CASSLNPQRSYEQYF. The DNA for the CDR3 is TGTGCCAGCAGCTTAAACCCCCAGAGGTCCTACGAGCAGTACTTC. The full variable domain, with the rest looked up from reference TRBV7-8 and TRBJ2-7, is GAGVSQSPRYKVAKRGQDVALRCDPISGHVSLFWYQQALGQGPEFLTYFQNEAQLDKSGLPSDRFFAERPEGSVSTLKIQRTQQEDSAVYLCASSLNPQRSYEQYFGPGTRLTVT.

This chain connects TRBV7-2 to TRBJ1-4, with 7 nucleotides matching TRBD1. Germline trimming cut 0 bases from V and 8 bases from J; bases unmatched to any gene: 6. CDR1 is SGHTA, CDR2 FQGNSA, per germline. The CDR3 runs 15 residues. Here the CDR3 reads CASSLATGTYEKLFF. The DNA of the CDR3 is TGTGCCAGCAGCTTAGCGACAGGGACGTACGAAAAACTGTTTTTT.

This clone was counted only a few times. V usage is TRBV18 and J usage is TRBJ1-1; no clear D. The CDR3 is made up of 14 amino acids. CDR1 and CDR2 from the germline V gene are KGHSH and LQKENI. Trimming pared 6 bases from V and 1 base from J, leaving 12 bases between. The CDR3 region has the DNA TGTGCCAGCTCCCACCAGGTACAGAACACTGAAGCTTTCTTT. Residues: CASSHQVQNTEAFF.